This T cell receptor beta chain is from a study of cytomegalovirus exposure and HLA in healthy donors. Points from the study as a whole: Earlier analysis looked at TCR beta V segments, and most were productive about 87% or about 30% of the time. Across donors, presence/absence analyses took sequencing depth to be roughly uniform.

Regarding this clone: The antigen remains unidentified.

Germline values: CDR1 SNHLY, CDR2 FYNNEI. V was clipped by 3 bases and J by 9 bases, with 15 bases between them. The CDR3 sequence is 14 residues long. Primers included in the PCR were 60 Vbeta and 13 Jbeta primers. The assay was immunoSEQ multiplex PCR, and TCRdb's table has in-frame clones only and misses some. The sample yields approximately 190,000 clones, approximately 87% seen once. This TCR derives from a man aged 30 to 45 in good health and CMV-seronegative. The sequenced material came from PBMCs. The chain joins TRBV2 to TRBJ1-5; D remains unclear. The CDR3 spells CASSDGSTDRPQHF. The DNA of the CDR3 is TGTGCCAGCAGTGACGGGTCTACCGATCGGCCCCAGCATTTT.